These 2 T cell receptor beta chains share one sample of origin, sequenced in a study of CD8+ T cells in alopecia areata. Treatment noted: oral pan-JAK inhibitor, 5-10 mg twice daily. RNA was extracted and reverse transcribed into cDNA as the sequencing template. Produced via immunoSEQ multiplex PCR; TCRdb's table is partial and in-frame only. The sample has 79,000 or so clones, approximately 66% seen once. Material: CD8+ T cells sorted from blood, obtained at week 24, from a patient treated with tofacitinib. The receptors were gathered from a human donor with alopecia areata.

The J gene is TRBJ1-2, the V gene TRBV4-3; D is undetermined. The CDR3 runs 13 residues. V lost 0 bases and J 7 bases, leaving 9 bases between the germline ends. Germline V lookup: CDR1 LGHNA, CDR2 YSLEER. CDR3 in amino acids: CASSQDSGFGYTF. CDR3 nucleotides: TGCGCCAGCAGCCAAGATTCCGGATTTGGCTACACCTTC.

This clone was picked up a small number of times. J is TRBJ1-4 and V is TRBV23-1, with TRBD1 matching over 7 bases. TRBV23-1 has ORF status, its function being uncertain. V was clipped by 5 bases and J by 7 bases; unmatched bases: 7. This CDR3 comprises 14 residues. The CDR3 here is CASSLQGKGEKLFF. The DNA of the CDR3 is TGCGCCAGCAGTTTACAGGGGAAGGGTGAAAAACTGTTTTTT.